One and the same sample provided the 4 T cell receptor beta chains below, sequenced in a study of beta chain features in type 1 diabetes. Of the isolated RNA, all was reverse transcribed, and so the sequenced material was expressed TCRB transcripts. Method: immunoSEQ multiplex PCR; TCRdb's copy keeps in-frame clones and lacks some. The repertoire includes 850,000 to 900,000 clones, around a sixth of them detected once, and around 0.02% sits in the top ten. Sequences were obtained from naive CD4+ T cells from blood. The origin of the receptors is a woman aged 18-35 years in good health.

V usage is TRBV2 and J usage is TRBJ1-2; 8 bases align to TRBD1. J was trimmed by 6 bases and V by 7 bases; bases with no gene match: 13. The CDR3 is 15 amino acids. Germline-derived CDR1 and CDR2 are SNHLY and FYNNEI. CDR3 in DNA: TGTGCCAGCAACTCAATTAGGACAGGGTCCGATGGCTACACCTTC. Translated, it gives CASNSIRTGSDGYTF. The entire variable domain, with the rest obtained from reference TRBV2 and TRBJ1-2, is as follows: EPEVTQTPSHQVTQMGQEVILRCVPISNHLYFYWYRQILGQKVEFLVSFYNNEISEKSEIFDDQFSVERPDGSNFTLKIRSTKLEDSAMYFCASNSIRTGSDGYTFGSGTRLTVV.

On this clone itself: Other DNA sequences in the same sample also yield this CDR3. The DNA for the CDR3 is TGTGCCAGCAGCCCCGGACTAGCGGCCTACAATGAGCAGTTCTTC. Its protein is CASSPGLAAYNEQFF. V is TRBV7-3 and J is TRBJ2-1; 10 nucleotides line up with TRBD2. The V segment lost 5 bases and the J segment 2 bases; nucleotides outside the gene matches: 3. There are 15 residues in the CDR3. The V gene's germline CDR1 is SGHTA and CDR2 FQGTGA.

The chain is built from TRBV2 and TRBJ2-5; TRBD1 might be the D (6 bases). The length of the CDR3 is 13 residues. V was shortened by 5 bases and J by 3 bases, with 10 bases between the two germline ends. The V gene's germline CDR1 is SNHLY and CDR2 FYNNEI. The CDR3 region has the DNA TGTGCCAGCAGTAGGAACAGGGAAGAGACCCAGTACTTC. Encoded protein: CASSRNREETQYF. Full variable domain (remainder filled in from reference TRBV2 and TRBJ2-5): EPEVTQTPSHQVTQMGQEVILRCVPISNHLYFYWYRQILGQKVEFLVSFYNNEISEKSEIFDDQFSVERPDGSNFTLKIRSTKLEDSAMYFCASSRNREETQYFGPGTRLLVL.

This clone was detected only a few times. V gene TRBV25-1 combines with J gene TRBJ1-2, with TRBD1 matching 10 bases. With V trimmed by 4 bases and J by 8 bases, 7 bases remained unmatched. This CDR3 is 14 amino acids long. Germline V lookup: CDR1 MGHDK, CDR2 SYGVNS. CDR3 bases: TGTGCCAGCAGTGCACCGGGACAGGGGAACGGCTACACCTTC. Translation: CASSAPGQGNGYTF.